The present T cell receptor beta chain was sequenced within a study of shared clonotypes between healthy human individuals. Study-level results: Donor scarcity curtailed the genetic and exposure-history diversity represented herein.

A word on this clone: The antigen is unknown. The sample contains more than one DNA sequence encoding this CDR3.

Sequenced by immunoSEQ multiplex PCR; TCRdb stores in-frame clones only, minus some. The sample lists hundreds of thousands of clones, less than 80% seen once, with around 2% in the top ten. CDR3 length: 14 amino acids. Germline V CDR1 and CDR2: MDHEN, SYDVKM. V was cut by 2 bases and J by 4 bases, with 9 bases left in between. The origin of this receptor is a woman younger than 45 in good health. The V and J genes are TRBV28 and TRBJ2-1, with D perhaps matching TRBD2 (7 bases). Sequenced: memory CD4+ T cells sorted from blood. The subset was: CD45RA-negative fraction. The CDR3 region has the DNA TGTGCCAGCAGTTTAAGGGGGGGGTACAATGAGCAGTTCTTC. Encoded protein: CASSLRGGYNEQFF.